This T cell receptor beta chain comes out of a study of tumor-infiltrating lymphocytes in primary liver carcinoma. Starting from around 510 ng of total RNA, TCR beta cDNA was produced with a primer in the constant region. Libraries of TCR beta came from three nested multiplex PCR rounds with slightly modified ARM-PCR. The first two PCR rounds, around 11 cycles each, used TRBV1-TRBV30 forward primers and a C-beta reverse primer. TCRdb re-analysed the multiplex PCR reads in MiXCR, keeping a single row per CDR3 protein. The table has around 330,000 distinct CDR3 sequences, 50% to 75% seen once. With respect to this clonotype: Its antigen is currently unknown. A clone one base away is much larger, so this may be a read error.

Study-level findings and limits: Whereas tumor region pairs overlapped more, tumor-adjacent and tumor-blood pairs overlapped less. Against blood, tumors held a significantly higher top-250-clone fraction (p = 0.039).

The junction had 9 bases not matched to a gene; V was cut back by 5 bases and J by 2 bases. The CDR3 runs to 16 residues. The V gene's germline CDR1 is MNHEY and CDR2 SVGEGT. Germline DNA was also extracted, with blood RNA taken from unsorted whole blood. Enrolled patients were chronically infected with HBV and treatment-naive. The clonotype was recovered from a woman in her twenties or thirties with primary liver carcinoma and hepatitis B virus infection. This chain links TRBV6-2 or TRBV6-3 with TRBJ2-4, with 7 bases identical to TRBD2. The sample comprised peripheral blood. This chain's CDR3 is CASSPTSYITKNIQYF. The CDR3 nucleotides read TGTGCCAGCAGTCCGACTAGCTACATTACCAAAAACATTCAGTACTTC.